These 16 T cell receptor beta chains were sequenced from one sample in a study of vaccination and CD4 T cells after COVID-19. Once obtained from cultured CD4+ T cells, the DNA was sequenced using the Oncomine TCR Beta short-read assay. TCRdb called the PCR reads again in MiXCR, with one record for every CDR3 protein. This table has about 4,900 distinct CDR3 sequences, roughly 30% appearing once. For these TCRs, the target antigens are not known. Noted treatment: 10-day PBMC culture with coronavirus spike peptide pools or control peptides (ViraFEST assay). An unexposed donor provided the CD4+ T cells, which were collected before the COVID-19 pandemic (2011-2018). Sample: CD4+ T cells from blood, cultured in vitro. The receptors shown here come from a human donor in good health.

This clonotype was seen a handful of times. The chain carries TRBV10-1 and TRBJ2-7; 9 positions agree with TRBD1. This CDR3 spans 16 amino acids. Germline-derived CDR1 and CDR2 are WNHNN and SYGVQD (reference sequence). The J segment lost 1 base and the V segment lost 7 bases, leaving 11 bases of the junction unmatched. The CDR3 loop reads CASNLDRGLTSYEQYF. In DNA form, the CDR3 reads TGCGCCAGCAACCTGGACAGGGGTTTGACGTCCTACGAGCAGTACTTC.

This clonotype is labeled as medium-sized. The gene calls are TRBV15 and TRBJ1-3; D gene unclear. Deletions cut 0 bases from V and 0 bases from J, with 9 bases between. This CDR3 has 16 amino acids. CDR1 is LNHNV, CDR2 YYDKDF, per germline (reference sequence). In DNA, the CDR3 is TGTGCCACCAGCAGAGATCGGGTAGCCTCTGGAAACACCATATATTTT. This encodes CATSRDRVASGNTIYF.

The chain links TRBV29-1 to TRBJ2-2; D gene uncertain. The CDR3 is 15 amino acids. The V end was cut by 4 bases, the J end by 5 bases, with 17 bases between. Germline loops: CDR1 SQVTM, CDR2 ANQGSEA. CDR3 DNA: TGCAGCGTTGGGAGATTGGCAGGTCCGACCGGGGAGCTGTTTTTT. It translates to CSVGRLAGPTGELFF.

This clonotype is deemed medium-sized. The rearrangement joins TRBV6-1 to TRBJ1-5; 10 bases map to TRBD1. CDR3 length: 15 residues. Germline V gene data show CDR1 as MNHNS and CDR2 as SASEGT. J was trimmed by 2 bases and V by 6 bases; bases with no gene match: 4. The CDR3, as DNA: TGTGCCAGCAGCCGGACAGGGGGAGGCAATCAGCCCCAGCATTTT. Amino acids: CASSRTGGGNQPQHF.

The rearrangement joins TRBV20-1 to TRBJ2-3, with D possibly TRBD2 on 6 matching bases. The germline V and J ends were trimmed by 3 bases and 1 base, with 11 bases remaining between them. CDR1 is DFQATT, CDR2 SNEGSKA, per germline (reference sequence). The CDR3 sequence is 14 residues long. In DNA form, the CDR3 reads TGCAGTGCTAGGTTGGCGGGGCGCACAGATACGCAGTATTTT. Protein: CSARLAGRTDTQYF.

This clonotype was observed a handful of times. V gene TRBV27 combines with J gene TRBJ1-5, with a possible D match to TRBD1 (6 bases). Trimming removed 6 bases at V and 3 bases at J, with 12 bases between. Germline V lookup: CDR1 MNHEY, CDR2 SMNVEV (reference sequence). This CDR3 comprises 14 residues. The CDR3 DNA sequence: TGTGCCAGCAGGCCAGGGGTCACCAATCAGCCCCAGCATTTT. Amino acids: CASRPGVTNQPQHF.

The chain links TRBV20-1 to TRBJ2-1; 10 bases are a match to TRBD2. CDR3 size: 15 residues. Looked up from germline, CDR1 is DFQATT and CDR2 is SNEGSKA (reference sequence). J lost 7 bases, V lost 2 bases, and 8 bases had no gene match. The CDR3 region is CSARLASGGRNEQFF. The DNA of the CDR3 is TGCAGTGCTAGACTCGCTAGCGGGGGAAGGAATGAGCAGTTCTTC.

This sequence joins TRBV6-1 and TRBJ1-1; tentative D call: TRBD1 (5 bases). The length of the CDR3 is 14 residues. The germline V and J ends were trimmed by 2 bases and 1 base, with 8 bases remaining between them. Germline V gene data show CDR1 as MNHNS and CDR2 as SASEGT. CDR3 DNA sequence: TGTGCCAGCAGTGAACTCAGGGCGAACACTGAAGCTTTCTTT. Amino acids: CASSELRANTEAFF.

The sample holds a few counts of this clonotype. The rearrangement joins TRBV5-1 to TRBJ1-1; weak D call: TRBD1 (6 bases). V lost 0 bases, J lost 0 bases, and 12 bases lay in between. This CDR3 contains 16 residues. Germline CDR1 and CDR2: SGHRS and YFSETQ. The CDR3 is CASSLGSGAMNTEAFF. CDR3 in DNA: TGCGCCAGCAGCTTGGGGTCAGGGGCCATGAACACTGAAGCTTTCTTT.

The chain recombines TRBV12-3 or TRBV12-4 with TRBJ1-2; D not resolved. The CDR3 covers 18 residues. V was pared by 6 bases and J by 2 bases, with 25 bases between. The DNA of the CDR3 is TGTGCCAGCAGCGATCTTCTTCGACCGGCAAAAGGGAACTATGGCTACACCTTC. Residues: CASSDLLRPAKGNYGYTF.

This chain links TRBV6-1 with TRBJ2-5; D unclear. The CDR3 contains 12 residues. V was pared by 3 bases and J by 4 bases, with 6 bases between. Germline V lookup: CDR1 MNHNS, CDR2 SASEGT. DNA of the CDR3: TGTGCCAGCAGTGACTTTGGAGAGACCCAGTACTTC. Encoded protein: CASSDFGETQYF.

This clonotype is medium-sized by share. J is TRBJ1-2 and V is TRBV7-8; D is unclear. Germline V gives CDR1 SGHVS, CDR2 FQNEAQ. The V and J ends lost 1 base and 4 bases respectively, with 13 bases between them. The CDR3 loop spans 15 amino acids. CDR3 bases: TGTGCCAGCAGCTTAGGGACTAAGAGACCCTATGGCTACACCTTC. It specifies CASSLGTKRPYGYTF.

In regard to this clonotype: This clone may be a read error of a much larger clone one base away. The chain employs TRBV11-2 and TRBJ1-2, with D unresolved. The V gene lost 5 bases and the J gene lost 3 bases, with 10 bases spanning the gap. The CDR3 has 13 amino acids. Per germline, CDR1 SGHAT and CDR2 FQNNGV. The CDR3 DNA follows: TGTGCCAGCAGCCCCACAGAGCACTATGGCTACACCTTC. Protein sequence: CASSPTEHYGYTF. Supplemented by reference TRBV11-2 and TRBJ1-2, the full variable domain reads EAGVAQSPRYKIIEKRQSVAFWCNPISGHATLYWYQQILGQGPKLLIQFQNNGVVDDSQLPKDRFSAERLKGVDSTLKIQPAKLEDSAVYLCASSPTEHYGYTFGSGTRLTVV.

In this sample, this clonotype turned up a few times. V and J are TRBV2 and TRBJ1-5; a possible D gene is TRBD1 (6 bases). Germline lookup yields CDR1 SNHLY and CDR2 FYNNEI. V was shortened by 0 bases and J by 6 bases, with 12 bases between the two germline ends. This CDR3 has 15 residues. CDR3 protein: CASSEASGTSQPQHF. CDR3 sequence (DNA): TGTGCCAGCAGTGAAGCCAGTGGGACAAGTCAGCCCCAGCATTTT.

The gene calls are TRBV5-6 and TRBJ1-1; the D gene is possibly TRBD1 (6 bases). CDR3 size: 14 residues. V lost 3 bases to trimming and J lost 3 bases, with 12 bases between them. From germline, CDR1 is SGHDT and CDR2 YYEEEE. CDR3 residues: CASSWEGGYTEAFF. The CDR3 DNA follows: TGTGCCAGCAGCTGGGAGGGGGGATACACTGAAGCTTTCTTT. Full variable domain (remainder filled in from reference TRBV5-6 and TRBJ1-1): DAGVTQSPTHLIKTRGQQVTLRCSPKSGHDTVSWYQQALGQGPQFIFQYYEEEERQRGNFPDRFSGHQFPNYSSELNVNALLLGDSALYLCASSWEGGYTEAFFGQGTRLTVV.

This clonotype has a handful of counts. This chain connects TRBV6-1 to TRBJ2-3; D is perhaps TRBD1 or TRBD2 (5 bases each). Looked up from germline, CDR1 is MNHNS and CDR2 is SASEGT. V lost 8 bases and J 2 bases, leaving 14 bases between the germline ends. CDR3 length: 14 residues. The CDR3 loop reads CASGRDGSTDTQYF. CDR3 nucleotides: TGTGCCAGCGGCAGGGACGGATCCACAGATACGCAGTATTTT.